This TCR beta chain was documented in a study of T cells expressing NK-cell markers. The CDR3 is made up of 15 amino acids. The germline V gene has CDR1 SGHTA and CDR2 FQGNSA. Using the 5' RACE reads, TCRdb records one entry per CDR3 protein without DNA. The sample's table shows fewer than 300,000 distinct CDR3 sequences. The chain couples TRBV7-2 to TRBJ2-5; the TCRdb D gene call, TRBD1, has no DNA to confirm it. The clonotype was recovered from a woman aged 18-69 years in good health. Material for sequencing was blood T cells: a sorted CD56 or NKG2C T cell subset, CD4+ or CD8+ T cells, or bulk PBMC T cells (not recorded which). CDR3 protein: CARPHPQGNQETQYF.